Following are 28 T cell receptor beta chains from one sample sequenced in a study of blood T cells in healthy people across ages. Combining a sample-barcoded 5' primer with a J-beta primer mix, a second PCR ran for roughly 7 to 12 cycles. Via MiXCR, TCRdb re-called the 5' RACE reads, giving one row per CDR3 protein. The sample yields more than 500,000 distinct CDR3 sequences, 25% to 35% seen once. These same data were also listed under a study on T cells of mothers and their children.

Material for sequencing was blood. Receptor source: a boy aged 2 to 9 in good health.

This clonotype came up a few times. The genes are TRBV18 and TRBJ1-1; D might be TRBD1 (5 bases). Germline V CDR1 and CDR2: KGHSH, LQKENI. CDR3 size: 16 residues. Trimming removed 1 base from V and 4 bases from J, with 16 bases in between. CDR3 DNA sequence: TGTGCCAGCTCACCACTTGGGGCAGGTTGGCCCACTGAAGCTTTCTTT. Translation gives CASSPLGAGWPTEAFF.

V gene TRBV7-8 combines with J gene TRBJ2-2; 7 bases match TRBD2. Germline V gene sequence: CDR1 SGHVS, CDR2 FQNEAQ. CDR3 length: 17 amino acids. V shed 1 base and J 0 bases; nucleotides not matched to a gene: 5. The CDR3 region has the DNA TGTGCCAGCAGCTTAGGGGAGGGACGTACGAACACCGGGGAGCTGTTTTTT. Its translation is CASSLGEGRTNTGELFF.

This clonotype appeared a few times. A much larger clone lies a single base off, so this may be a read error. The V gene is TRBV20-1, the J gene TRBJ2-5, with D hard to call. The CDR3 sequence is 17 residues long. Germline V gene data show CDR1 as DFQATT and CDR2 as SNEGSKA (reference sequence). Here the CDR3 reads CSAGDNLERIGEETQYF. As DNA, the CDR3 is TGCAGTGCTGGAGATAATCTGGAGCGAATTGGTGAAGAGACCCAGTACTTC.

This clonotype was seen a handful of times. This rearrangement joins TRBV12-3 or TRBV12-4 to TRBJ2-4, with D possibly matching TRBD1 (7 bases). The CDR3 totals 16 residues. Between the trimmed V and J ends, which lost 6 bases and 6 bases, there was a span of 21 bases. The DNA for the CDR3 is TGTGCCAGCAGCTCCTGGGGGGACAGATCACGAAACATTCAGTACTTC. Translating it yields CASSSWGDRSRNIQYF.

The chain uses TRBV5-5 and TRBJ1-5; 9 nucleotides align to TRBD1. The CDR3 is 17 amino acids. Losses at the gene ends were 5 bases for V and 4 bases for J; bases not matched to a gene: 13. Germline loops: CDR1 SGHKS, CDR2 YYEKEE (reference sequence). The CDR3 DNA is TGTGCCAGCAGTTCCGGGACAGGGTCCATTACTAATCAGCCCCAGCATTTT. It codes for CASSSGTGSITNQPQHF.

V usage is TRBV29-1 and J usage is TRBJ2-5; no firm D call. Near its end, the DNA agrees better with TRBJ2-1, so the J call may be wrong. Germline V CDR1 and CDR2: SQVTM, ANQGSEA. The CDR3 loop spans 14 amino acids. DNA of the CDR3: TGCAGCGTTGACGGCCTCTTGCTGGATAATGAGCAGTTCTTC. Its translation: CSVDGLLLDNEQFF.

CDR3 protein: CASRDGLLSYNEQFF. In DNA, the CDR3 is TGCGCCAGCAGAGACGGACTCCTCTCCTACAATGAGCAGTTCTTC. The chain combines TRBV10-2 with TRBJ2-1, with D possibly being TRBD2 (5 bases). CDR3 size: 15 residues. Germline V gene data show CDR1 as WSHSY and CDR2 as SAAADI. Trimming shortened V by 6 bases and J by 0 bases, and 12 bases separated the two germline ends.

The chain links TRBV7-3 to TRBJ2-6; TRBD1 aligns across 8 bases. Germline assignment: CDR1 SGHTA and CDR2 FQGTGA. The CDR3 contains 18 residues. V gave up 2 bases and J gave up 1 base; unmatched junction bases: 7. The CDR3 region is CASSLHRTGPSGANVLTF. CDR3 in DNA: TGTGCCAGCAGCTTACATCGGACAGGGCCATCTGGGGCCAACGTCCTGACTTTC. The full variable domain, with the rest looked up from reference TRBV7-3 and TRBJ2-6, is GAGVSQTPSNKVTEKGKYVELRCDPISGHTALYWYRQSLGQGPEFLIYFQGTGAADDSGLPNDRFFAVRPEGSVSTLKIQRTERGDSAVYLCASSLHRTGPSGANVLTFGAGSRLTVL.

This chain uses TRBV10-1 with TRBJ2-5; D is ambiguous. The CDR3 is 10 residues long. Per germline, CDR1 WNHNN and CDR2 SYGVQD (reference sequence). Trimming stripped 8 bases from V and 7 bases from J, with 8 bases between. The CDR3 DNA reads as TGCGCCAGCTTTACGGGGACCCAGTACTTC. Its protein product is CASFTGTQYF.

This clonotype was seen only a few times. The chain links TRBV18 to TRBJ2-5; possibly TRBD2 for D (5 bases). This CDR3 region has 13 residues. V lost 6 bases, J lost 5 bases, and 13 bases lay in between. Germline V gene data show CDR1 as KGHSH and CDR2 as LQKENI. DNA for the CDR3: TGTGCCAGCTCCCCGGGGTGGAAGGAGACCCAGTACTTC. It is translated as CASSPGWKETQYF.

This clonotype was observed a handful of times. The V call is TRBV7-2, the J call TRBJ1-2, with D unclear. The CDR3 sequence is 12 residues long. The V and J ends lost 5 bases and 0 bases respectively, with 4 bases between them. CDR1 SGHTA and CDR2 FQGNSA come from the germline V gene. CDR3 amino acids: CASSHSNYGYTF. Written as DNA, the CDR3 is TGTGCCAGCAGCCACTCTAACTATGGCTACACCTTC.

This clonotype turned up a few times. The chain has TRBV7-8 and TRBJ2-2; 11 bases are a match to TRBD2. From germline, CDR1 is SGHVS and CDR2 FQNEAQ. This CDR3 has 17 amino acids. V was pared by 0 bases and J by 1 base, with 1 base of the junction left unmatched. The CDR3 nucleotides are TGTGCCAGCAGCTTAGCGGGACTAGCGGAGAACACCGGGGAGCTGTTTTTT. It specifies CASSLAGLAENTGELFF.

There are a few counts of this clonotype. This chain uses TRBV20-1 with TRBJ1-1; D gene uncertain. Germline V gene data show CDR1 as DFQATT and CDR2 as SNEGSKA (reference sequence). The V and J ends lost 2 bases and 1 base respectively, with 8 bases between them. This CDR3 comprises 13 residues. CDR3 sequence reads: CSARQKGNTEAFF. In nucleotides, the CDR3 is TGCAGTGCTAGACAGAAAGGGAACACTGAAGCTTTCTTT.

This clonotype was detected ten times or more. The CDR3 coding sequence is TGTGCCAGCAGTTTACTAGCAGTCTCCTACAATGAGCAGTTCTTC. It encodes CASSLLAVSYNEQFF. The V call is TRBV12-3 or TRBV12-4, the J call TRBJ2-1; D may be TRBD2 (5 bases). Between the trimmed V and J ends, which lost 2 bases and 0 bases, there was a span of 8 bases. The CDR3 covers 15 residues.

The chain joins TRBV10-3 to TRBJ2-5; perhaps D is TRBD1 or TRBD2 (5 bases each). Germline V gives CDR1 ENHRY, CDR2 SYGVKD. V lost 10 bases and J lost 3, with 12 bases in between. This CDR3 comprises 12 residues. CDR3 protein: CASRDRKETQYF. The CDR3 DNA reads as TGTGCCAGCAGGGACCGTAAAGAGACCCAGTACTTC.

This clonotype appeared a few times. CDR3 nucleotide sequence: TGTGCCAGCAGCCGGACAGGGATATCAAGCTCAACTAATGAAAAACTGTTTTTT. Translating gives CASSRTGISSSTNEKLFF. The chain couples TRBV7-8 to TRBJ1-4, with 8 bases matching TRBD1. V trimming: 5 bases; J trimming: 0 bases; junction bases outside the gene matches: 11. The germline gives CDR1 SGHVS, CDR2 FQNEAQ. The CDR3 contains 18 residues.

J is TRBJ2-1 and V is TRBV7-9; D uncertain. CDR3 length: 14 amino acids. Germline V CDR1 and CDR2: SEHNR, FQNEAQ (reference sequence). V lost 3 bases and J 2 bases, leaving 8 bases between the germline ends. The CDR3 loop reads CASSLRSPYNEQFF. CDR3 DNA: TGTGCCAGCAGCTTGAGGTCACCCTACAATGAGCAGTTCTTC.

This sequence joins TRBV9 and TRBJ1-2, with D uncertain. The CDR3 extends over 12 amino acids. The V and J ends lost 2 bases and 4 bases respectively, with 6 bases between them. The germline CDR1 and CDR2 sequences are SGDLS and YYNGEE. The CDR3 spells CASSVMGYGYTF. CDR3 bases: TGTGCCAGCAGCGTCATGGGCTATGGCTACACCTTC. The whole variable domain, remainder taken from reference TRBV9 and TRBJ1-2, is DSGVTQTPKHLITATGQRVTLRCSPRSGDLSVYWYQQSLDQGLQFLIQYYNGEERAKGNILERFSAQQFPDLHSELNLSSLELGDSALYFCASSVMGYGYTFGSGTRLTVV.

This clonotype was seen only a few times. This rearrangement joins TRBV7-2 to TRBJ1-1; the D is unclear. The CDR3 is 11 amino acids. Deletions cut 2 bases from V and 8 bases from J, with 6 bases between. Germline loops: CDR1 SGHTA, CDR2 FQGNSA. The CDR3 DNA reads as TGTGCCAGCAGCTTACGGGTAGAAGCTTTCTTT. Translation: CASSLRVEAFF.

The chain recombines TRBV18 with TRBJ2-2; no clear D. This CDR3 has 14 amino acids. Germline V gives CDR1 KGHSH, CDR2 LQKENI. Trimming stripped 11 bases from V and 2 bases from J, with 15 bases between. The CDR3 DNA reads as TGTGCCGCCTTTGCGGTGAAAAACACCGGGGAGCTGTTTTTT. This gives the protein CAAFAVKNTGELFF.

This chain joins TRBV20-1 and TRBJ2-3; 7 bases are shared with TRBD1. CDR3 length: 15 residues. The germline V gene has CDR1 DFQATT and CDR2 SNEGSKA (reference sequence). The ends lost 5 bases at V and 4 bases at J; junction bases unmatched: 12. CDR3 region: CSAAPPGTEPDTQYF. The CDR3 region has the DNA TGCAGTGCTGCACCGCCGGGGACAGAGCCAGATACGCAGTATTTT.

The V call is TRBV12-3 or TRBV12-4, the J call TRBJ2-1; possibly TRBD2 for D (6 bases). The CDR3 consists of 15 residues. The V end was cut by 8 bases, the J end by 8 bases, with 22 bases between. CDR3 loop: CASLLVRGGADEQFF. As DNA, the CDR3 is TGTGCCAGCTTACTAGTTAGAGGCGGGGCCGATGAGCAGTTCTTC.

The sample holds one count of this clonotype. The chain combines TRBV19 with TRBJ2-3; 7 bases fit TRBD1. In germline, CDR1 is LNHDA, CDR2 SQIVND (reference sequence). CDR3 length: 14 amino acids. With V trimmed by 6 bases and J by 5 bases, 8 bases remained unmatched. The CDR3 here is CASSVTGVGDTQYF. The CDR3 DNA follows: TGTGCCAGTAGCGTTACAGGGGTTGGAGATACGCAGTATTTT.

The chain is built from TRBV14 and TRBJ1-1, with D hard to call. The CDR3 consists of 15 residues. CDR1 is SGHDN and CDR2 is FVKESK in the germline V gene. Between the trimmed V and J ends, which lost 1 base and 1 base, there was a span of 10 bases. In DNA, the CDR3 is TGTGCCAGCAGCCAAGTCCTTACACCGAACACTGAAGCTTTCTTT. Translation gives CASSQVLTPNTEAFF.

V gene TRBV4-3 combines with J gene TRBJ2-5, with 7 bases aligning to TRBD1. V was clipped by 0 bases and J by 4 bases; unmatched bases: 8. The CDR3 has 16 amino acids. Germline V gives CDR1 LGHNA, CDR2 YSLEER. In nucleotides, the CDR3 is TGCGCCAGCAGCCAAGATTACGGCAGGGGGACAGAGACCCAGTACTTC. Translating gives CASSQDYGRGTETQYF.

In DNA form, the CDR3 reads TGCGCCAGCAGCTCCGCTGACAGTCTCAATGAGCAGTTCTTC. Encoded protein: CASSSADSLNEQFF. This chain connects TRBV5-1 to TRBJ2-1; a weak D match, TRBD1 (5 bases). The CDR3 consists of 14 residues. The V and J ends lost 3 bases and 6 bases respectively, with 13 bases between them. Germline assignment: CDR1 SGHRS and CDR2 YFSETQ.

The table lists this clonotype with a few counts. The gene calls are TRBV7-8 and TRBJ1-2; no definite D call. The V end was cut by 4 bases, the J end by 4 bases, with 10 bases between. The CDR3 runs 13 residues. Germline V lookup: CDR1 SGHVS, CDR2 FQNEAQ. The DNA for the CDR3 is TGTGCCAGCAGCTCCGGCTGGGGCTATGGCTACACCTTC. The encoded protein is CASSSGWGYGYTF. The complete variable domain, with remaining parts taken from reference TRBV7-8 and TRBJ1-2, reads GAGVSQSPRYKVAKRGQDVALRCDPISGHVSLFWYQQALGQGPEFLTYFQNEAQLDKSGLPSDRFFAERPEGSVSTLKIQRTQQEDSAVYLCASSSGWGYGYTFGSGTRLTVV.

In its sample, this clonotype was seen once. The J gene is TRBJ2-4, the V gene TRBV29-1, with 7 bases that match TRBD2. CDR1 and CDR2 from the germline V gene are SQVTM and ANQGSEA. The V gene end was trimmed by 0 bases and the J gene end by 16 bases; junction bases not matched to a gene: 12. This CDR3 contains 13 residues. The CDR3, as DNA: TGCAGCGTTGAAGATCCTAGGCGGGAGAAATTCTACTTC. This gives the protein CSVEDPRREKFYF.